This TCR beta chain was documented in a study of monozygotic twins with inflammatory bowel disease. The germline gives CDR1 SGHTA, CDR2 FQGNSA. The CDR3 spans 14 residues. As to this clonotype: Its target is not known.

General study results and limits: With others, IBD patients shared fewer clonotypes than healthy twins did, especially with disease activity.

TCRdb reworked the 5' RACE reads into one entry per CDR3 protein, no DNA. In all, the sample yields around 100,000 distinct CDR3 sequences. The material sequenced was blood. J is TRBJ1-4 and V is TRBV7-2; without DNA, the TCRdb call of TRBD1 cannot be checked. The TCR was taken from a human donor with ulcerative colitis or Crohn's disease, or a healthy co-twin of an affected twin (not recorded which). The CDR3: CASSRTGRNEKLFF.